This T cell receptor (beta chain) stems from a study of blood T cells in healthy people across ages (dated by TCRdb to the mid-2010s). In terms of the full investigation: In model experiments, roughly one uniquely barcoded TCR beta cDNA molecule per two T cells was captured by template switching. Age-related changes in TCR beta repertoire diversity were measured in the study by deep sequencing normalized with unique cDNA molecular identifiers. The donors were split into four age groups: young (average about 15 years), middle-aged (roughly 40), aged (roughly 65) and long-lived (approximately 80). For two donors (one aged 18 to 29 and one aged 80 or older), the study analyzed two additional independent replicas of 1 million unique cDNA reads from the same blood draw. The investigation overall reported the following: The percentage of naive T cells measured by flow cytometry correlated strongly with observed TCR beta diversity. Because profiling used bulk unsorted PBMCs, naive and antigen-experienced compartments could not be compared conclusively. As age increased, observed TCR beta diversity per million T cells dropped in a roughly linear way, and a significant reduction was already evident by age 40. Compared with the aged group, the long-lived group had more naive CD4+ T cells, fewer expanded clones and increased TCR diversity, suggesting age selection. Donor CMV infection status was unknown, potentially confounding age-related changes in expanded clonotypes. Estimates of total diversity based on one million sequenced T cells were regarded as lower bounds and as underestimates.

Donors were a few dozen systemically healthy Caucasian individuals from Russia aged roughly 6 to 95 years. Ten milliliters of peripheral blood were collected from each donor into EDTA-treated Vacutainer tubes. Ficoll-Paque density-gradient centrifugation was used to isolate PBMCs, with at least 7 million obtained per sample. Trizol reagent was used to extract total RNA from the PBMCs, yielding at least 5 micrograms per sample. For every donor, an aliquot of PBMCs went through flow cytometry to measure the percentages of naive CD45RAhigh/CD27high T cells. V has 8 bases trimmed and J has 2 bases trimmed; junction bases matching no gene number 12. The CDR3 measures 17 amino acids from cysteine to phenylalanine. Solely the CDR3 DNA is kept, with 51 bases framed from the first base. Per the germline V gene, SGHTA is the CDR1 and FQGNSA is the CDR2. Notes on this clonotype: Its specific antigen is unknown. The record has no base qualities; no much larger clone is one base away.

To prepare the library, 5' RACE was applied. The sequencer listed for this sample is Illumina HiSeq 2500. A second PCR of roughly 7 to 12 cycles was run with a J-beta primer mix and a sample-barcoded 5' primer. A template-switch 5' adaptor carrying 12 random nucleotides introduced a unique molecular identifier onto each TCR beta cDNA molecule. Each sample yielded at least 2.5 million CDR3-containing paired-end reads. All of the RNA was converted into first-strand cDNA using the Mint cDNA synthesis kit, with a TRBC-specific oligonucleotide serving as the primer. All cDNA was treated with uracil-DNA glycosylase and then went through a first 18-cycle PCR with the universal primers M1SS and BC2_uni_R. Per the source publication's procedure: For normalization, 1 million high-quality reads, each with a distinct molecular identifier, were randomly selected from each sample. Instead of being binned into consensus sequences, reads with shared molecular identifiers were discarded. CDR3 identification, clonotype clustering and error correction used MiTCR with a Q25 quality threshold and the strictest error-elimination algorithm. A nonparametric unseen species model using Euler transformation provided a lower-bound estimate of total TCR beta diversity. The public reads were reanalyzed by TCRdb: fastp trimming at Q25, MiXCR alignment, in-frame beta chains only. Every CDR3 protein is listed once, alongside the most common genes and DNA of its rows. TCRdb assigned the V and J calls; the authors' analysis was not used. This sample has about 930,000 distinct CDR3 sequences in its table, and 25% to 30% of those were observed once. About 10% of the sample is in the top ten clones.

These data were also filed under a second study, of T cells of mothers and their children. The second study's paper adds: Donors were nine systemically healthy Caucasian individuals: three mothers and their six children. cDNA synthesis used all of the extracted RNA, with roughly 1.5 ug of RNA in each 15 ul reaction. In the second PCR, the M1S primer added sample barcodes and 2-4 random nucleotides. Over 9 million TCR beta CDR3 reads came from each mother, compared with some 3 million reads from each child. Thymic selection shapes the output of TCR recombination in a similar way in related and unrelated pairs, and inherited differences have a minor effect. Related mother-child pairs always showed normalized repertoire overlap that was slightly higher than in unrelated mother-child pairs, though the difference was never significant. No persistent microchimeric T cell clones were found, with a detection sensitivity of approximately 100 clones per million clonotypes. The study used deep NGS to compare TCR beta repertoires of mothers and children, seeking features distinguishing related mother-child pairs from unrelated individuals. The mean age was around 42 +/- 4 years for the mothers and approximately 11 +/- 4 years for the children. After adapters were ligated using NEBNext reagents, the libraries underwent 100+100 nt paired-end sequencing on an Illumina HiSeq 2000. To prevent cross-contamination, the mother and child libraries were prepared one month apart and sequenced in separate runs. For each donor, somewhere between roughly 450,000 and 2,200,000 distinct TCR beta clonotypes were identified. Naive TCR beta clonotypes were estimated from low-frequency clonotypes matched to each donor's FACS-determined naive share, without sorting.

Sequenced material: blood. The rearrangement joined TRBV7-2 to TRBJ2-3, and 11 junctional nucleotides match TRBD2. The receptor's source is a woman between 40 and 50 years old in good health. In nucleotide form, the sequence is TGTGCCAGCGCCCCGCCGGGACTAGCGGTCATCACAGATACGCAGTATTTT. Translation gives CASAPPGLAVITDTQYF.